This is a list of T cell receptor beta chains from one sample in a study of blood T cell repertoires in COVID-19. Assay: immunoSEQ multiplex PCR; the TCRdb copy retains only in-frame clones and omits some. The sample includes 400,000 or so clones, roughly 90% of them seen just once. Sequenced: peripheral blood. The receptors originated from a man between 18 and 35 years old with COVID-19, enrolled during active disease. CDR3s include the opening cysteine and the closing phenylalanine or tryptophan. A D gene is named only where the DNA matches it firmly. Clone sizes are given selectively: once, few, many, or a class where the clone is expanded.

TRBD2,TRBV24-1,TRBJ2-2,NA,CASGGNTGELFF,TGTGCCTCGGGGGGTAACACCGGGGAGCTGTTTTTT
NA,TRBV7-2,TRBJ2-1,NA,CASGGAPESYNEQFF,TGTGCCAGCGGGGGGGCCCCTGAATCCTACAATGAGCAGTTCTTC
NA,TRBV3-1/TRBV3-2,TRBJ2-7,NA,CASSQTIYEQYF,TGTGCCAGCAGCCAAACTATCTACGAGCAGTACTTC
NA,TRBV2,TRBJ2-1,NA,CASSEDGLPYNEQFF,TGTGCCAGCAGTGAGGACGGACTCCCCTACAATGAGCAGTTCTTC
NA,TRBV30,TRBJ2-2,NA,CAWSLTGKNTGELFF,TGTGCCTGGAGTCTCACAGGCAAGAACACCGGGGAGCTGTTTTTT
NA,TRBV5-4,TRBJ1-5,NA,CASSSDKGNQPQHF,TGTGCCAGCAGCTCGGACAAAGGCAATCAGCCCCAGCATTTT
NA,TRBV3-1/TRBV3-2,TRBJ2-3,NA,CASSQAGTDTQYF,TGTGCCAGCAGCCAAGCCGGCACAGATACGCAGTATTTT
NA,TRBV7-6,TRBJ2-2,NA,CASSSGHINTGELFF,TGTGCCAGCAGCTCGGGACACATAAACACCGGGGAGCTGTTTTTT
TRBD1,TRBV27,TRBJ2-5,NA,CASSLIQGAGETQYF,TGTGCCAGCAGTTTAATACAGGGGGCCGGGGAGACCCAGTACTTC
TRBD1,TRBV6-5,TRBJ2-7,few,CASSYPRQGGYEQYF,TGTGCCAGCAGTTACCCCAGACAGGGTGGGTACGAGCAGTACTTC
NA,TRBV18,TRBJ1-3,NA,CASSPLAEGNTIYF,TGTGCCAGCTCACCACTGGCAGAAGGAAACACCATATATTTT
TRBD2,TRBV19,TRBJ2-6,NA,CASTWGTTRSGANVLTF,TGTGCCAGTACTTGGGGGACTACCAGGTCTGGGGCCAACGTCCTGACTTTC
NA,TRBV5-1,TRBJ2-7,NA,CASSLQGHSYEQYF,TGCGCCAGCAGCTTGCAGGGGCACAGCTACGAGCAGTACTTC
TRBD1,TRBV7-8,TRBJ2-7,NA,CASSLGHRGSNEQYF,TGTGCCAGCAGCTTAGGGCACAGGGGTTCTAACGAGCAGTACTTC
NA,TRBV11-2,TRBJ2-7,NA,CASSLGMGDLYEQYF,TGTGCCAGCAGCCTCGGGATGGGAGATCTTTACGAGCAGTACTTC
TRBD2,TRBV5-5,TRBJ2-7,NA,CASSPWGGSLYEQYF,TGTGCCAGCAGCCCCTGGGGCGGGAGTCTTTACGAGCAGTACTTC
NA,TRBV5-4,TRBJ2-5,NA,CASSFRDMILETQYF,TGTGCCAGCAGCTTTCGGGATATGATTCTGGAGACCCAGTACTTC
NA,TRBV5-6,TRBJ2-1,NA,CASSPIRLVIGYEQFF,TGTGCCAGCAGCCCGATTAGGCTAGTAATTGGCTATGAGCAGTTCTTC
TRBD2,TRBV5-6,TRBJ2-2,NA,CASLGRGKGTGELFF,TGTGCCAGCCTTGGGAGGGGCAAGGGCACCGGGGAGCTGTTTTTT
NA,TRBV28,TRBJ1-2,NA,CASSPRPSYGYTF,TGTGCCAGCAGTCCGCGCCCCTCCTATGGCTACACCTTC
NA,TRBV6-4,TRBJ2-3,NA,CASSDGPSTDTQYF,TGTGCCAGCAGTGACGGGCCCAGCACAGATACGCAGTATTTT
NA,TRBV10-2,TRBJ2-6,NA,CASSESRHSGANVLTF,TGCGCCAGCAGTGAGTCGAGGCACTCTGGGGCCAACGTCCTGACTTTC
TRBD1,TRBV24-1,TRBJ1-2,NA,CATSRTGASNYGYTF,TGTGCCACCAGTCGGACAGGGGCTTCTAACTATGGCTACACCTTC
TRBD2,TRBV27,TRBJ2-3,NA,CASSASSGEPPGDTQYF,TGTGCCAGCAGTGCATCTAGCGGGGAACCTCCTGGAGATACGCAGTATTTT
NA,TRBV6-1,TRBJ1-5,NA,CASSESGRNQPQHF,TGTGCCAGCAGTGAAAGCGGACGGAATCAGCCCCAGCATTTT
NA,TRBV3-1/TRBV3-2,TRBJ2-5,NA,CASSPPPTRQETQYF,TGTGCCAGCAGCCCCCCCCCAACGCGGCAAGAGACCCAGTACTTC
NA,TRBV11-3,TRBJ2-1,NA,CASSLDGGTRRLYNEQFF,TGTGCCAGCAGCTTAGATGGTGGGACAAGGAGGCTTTACAATGAGCAGTTCTTC
TRBD1,TRBV28,TRBJ2-3,NA,CASSLALGQGADTQYF,TGTGCCAGCAGTTTAGCCCTGGGACAGGGAGCAGATACGCAGTATTTT
TRBD1,TRBV5-1,TRBJ2-1,few,CASSQLQGYEQFF,TGCGCCAGCAGCCAATTACAGGGGTACGAGCAGTTCTTC
NA,TRBV12-5,TRBJ1-1,NA,CASGWTTEAFF,TGTGCGTCAGGGTGGACCACTGAAGCTTTCTTT
NA,TRBV28,TRBJ2-7,NA,CASYGVNEQYF,TGTGCCAGCTACGGGGTCAACGAGCAGTACTTC
NA,TRBV19,TRBJ1-5,NA,CASRGATAHGNQPQHF,TGTGCCAGTAGAGGGGCTACGGCACATGGCAATCAGCCCCAGCATTTT
NA,TRBV5-5,TRBJ1-1,NA,CASTPGGGNTEAFF,TGTGCCAGCACCCCGGGGGGAGGGAACACTGAAGCTTTCTTT
NA,TRBV29-1,TRBJ2-7,NA,CSVGHDSYEQYF,TGCAGCGTGGGACACGACAGCTACGAGCAGTACTTC
NA,TRBV30,TRBJ2-7,NA,CAWGDSPYEQYF,TGTGCCTGGGGGGACTCTCCCTACGAGCAGTACTTC
NA,TRBV7-6,TRBJ2-5,NA,CASSFGTAAETQYF,TGTGCCAGCAGCTTCGGCACAGCGGCCGAGACCCAGTACTTC
NA,TRBV9,TRBJ1-1,NA,CASSELRDKNTEAFF,TGTGCCAGCAGTGAACTCAGAGACAAGAACACTGAAGCTTTCTTT
TRBD1,TRBV24-1,TRBJ1-5,NA,CATSDRGANQPQHF,TGTGCCACCTCGGACAGGGGTGCCAATCAGCCCCAGCATTTT
TRBD1,TRBV3-1/TRBV3-2,TRBJ1-2,once,CASSLGQANGYTF,TGTGCCAGCAGCCTCGGACAGGCTAATGGCTACACCTTC
TRBD2,TRBV5-4,TRBJ2-3,NA,CASSLSTSGGAVDTQYF,TGTGCCAGCAGCTTGAGTACTAGCGGGGGGGCAGTAGATACGCAGTATTTT
NA,TRBV2,TRBJ1-2,NA,CASRQEDYGYTF,TGTGCCAGCAGACAGGAAGACTATGGCTACACCTTC
TRBD1,TRBV9,TRBJ1-2,NA,CASSVGDSNYGYTF,TGTGCCAGCAGCGTAGGGGACAGCAACTATGGCTACACCTTC
NA,TRBV12-5,TRBJ1-5,NA,CASGSTVSNQPQHF,TGTGCTAGTGGGTCGACAGTGAGCAATCAGCCCCAGCATTTT
TRBD1,TRBV19,TRBJ1-5,NA,CASSGQGAYQPQHF,TGTGCCAGCTCCGGACAGGGGGCGTATCAGCCCCAGCATTTT
NA,TRBV20-1,TRBJ2-6,NA,CSASPGRANVLTF,TGCAGTGCTAGTCCCGGGAGGGCCAACGTCCTGACTTTC
NA,TRBV15,TRBJ1-5,NA,CATSRDLNQPQHF,TGTGCCACCAGCAGAGATTTAAATCAGCCCCAGCATTTT